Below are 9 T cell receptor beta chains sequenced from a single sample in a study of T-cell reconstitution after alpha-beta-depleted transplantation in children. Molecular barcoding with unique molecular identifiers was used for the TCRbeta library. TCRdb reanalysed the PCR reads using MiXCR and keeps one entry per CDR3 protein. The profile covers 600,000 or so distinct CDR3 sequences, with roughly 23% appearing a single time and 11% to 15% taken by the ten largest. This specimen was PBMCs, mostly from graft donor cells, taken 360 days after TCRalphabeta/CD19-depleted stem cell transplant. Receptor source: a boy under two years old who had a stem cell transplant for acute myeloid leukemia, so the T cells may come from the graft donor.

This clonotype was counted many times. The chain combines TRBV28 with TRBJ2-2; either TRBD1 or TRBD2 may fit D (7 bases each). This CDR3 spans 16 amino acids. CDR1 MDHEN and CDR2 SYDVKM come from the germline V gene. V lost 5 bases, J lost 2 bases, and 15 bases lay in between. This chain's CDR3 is CASSVGGGVNTGELFF. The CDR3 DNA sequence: TGTGCCAGCAGTGTGGGAGGGGGCGTAAACACCGGGGAGCTGTTTTTT.

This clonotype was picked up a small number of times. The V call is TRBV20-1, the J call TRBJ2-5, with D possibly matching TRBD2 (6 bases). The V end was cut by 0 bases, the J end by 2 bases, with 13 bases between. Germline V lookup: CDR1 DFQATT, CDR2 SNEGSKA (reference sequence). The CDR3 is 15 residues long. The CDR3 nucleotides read TGCAGTGCTAGAGAGTTTACGGGAGAACAAGAGACCCAGTACTTC. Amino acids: CSAREFTGEQETQYF.

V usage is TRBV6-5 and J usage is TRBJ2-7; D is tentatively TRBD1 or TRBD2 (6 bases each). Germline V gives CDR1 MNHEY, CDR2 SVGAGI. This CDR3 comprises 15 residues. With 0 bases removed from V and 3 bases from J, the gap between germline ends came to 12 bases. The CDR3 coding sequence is TGTGCCAGCAGTTACTCGAGGGGGGAGAGCTACGAGCAGTACTTC. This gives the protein CASSYSRGESYEQYF.

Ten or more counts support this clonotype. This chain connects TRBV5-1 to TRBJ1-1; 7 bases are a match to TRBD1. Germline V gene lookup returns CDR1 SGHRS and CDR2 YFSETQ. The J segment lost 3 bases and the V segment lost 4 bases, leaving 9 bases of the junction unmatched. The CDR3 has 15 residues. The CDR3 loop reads CASSDGWDSHTEAFF. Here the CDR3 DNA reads TGCGCCAGCAGCGATGGATGGGACAGTCACACTGAAGCTTTCTTT.

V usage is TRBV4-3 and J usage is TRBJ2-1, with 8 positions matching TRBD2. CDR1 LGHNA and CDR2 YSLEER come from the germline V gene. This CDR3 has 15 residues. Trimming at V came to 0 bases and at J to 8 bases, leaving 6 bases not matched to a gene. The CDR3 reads CASSQDPGGGDEQFF. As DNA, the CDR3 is TGCGCCAGCAGCCAAGATCCGGGGGGGGGCGATGAGCAGTTCTTC.

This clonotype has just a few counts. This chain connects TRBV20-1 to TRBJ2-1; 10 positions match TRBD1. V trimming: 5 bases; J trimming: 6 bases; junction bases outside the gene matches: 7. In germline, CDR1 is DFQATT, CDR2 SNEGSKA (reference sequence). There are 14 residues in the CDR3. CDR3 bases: TGCAGTGCTCTGCCGGGACAGGGGACCAATGAGCAGTTCTTC. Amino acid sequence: CSALPGQGTNEQFF.

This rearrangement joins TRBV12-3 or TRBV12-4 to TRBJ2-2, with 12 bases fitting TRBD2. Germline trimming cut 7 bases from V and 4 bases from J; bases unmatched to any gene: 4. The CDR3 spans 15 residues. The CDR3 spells CASTGTSGRTGELFF. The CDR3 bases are TGTGCCAGCACTGGGACTAGCGGGCGCACCGGGGAGCTGTTTTTT.

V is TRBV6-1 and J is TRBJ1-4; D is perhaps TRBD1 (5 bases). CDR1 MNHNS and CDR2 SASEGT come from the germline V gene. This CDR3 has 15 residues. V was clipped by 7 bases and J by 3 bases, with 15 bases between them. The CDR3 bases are TGTGCCAGCAAGGATCCAGCGGGACCTAATGAAAAACTGTTTTTT. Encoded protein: CASKDPAGPNEKLFF.

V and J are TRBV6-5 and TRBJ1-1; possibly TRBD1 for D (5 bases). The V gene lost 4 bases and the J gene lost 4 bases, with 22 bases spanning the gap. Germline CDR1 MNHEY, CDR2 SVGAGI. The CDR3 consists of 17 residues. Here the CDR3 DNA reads TGTGCCAGCAGTTTCCACTCTACCGGGGCGGCGGGCACTGAAGCTTTCTTT. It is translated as CASSFHSTGAAGTEAFF.